This is a list of T cell receptor beta chains from one sample in a study of identical twins. TCRdb fed the 5' RACE reads into MiXCR, producing one record per CDR3 protein. The table includes approximately 190,000 distinct CDR3 sequences, around 15% detected once. These data were also filed under a second study, of T cells expressing NK-cell markers.

Sequenced: CD8+ T cells sorted from blood. The receptors were gathered from a woman between 18 and 29 years old in good health. The CDR3 runs from the conserved cysteine through the conserved F or W. The D gene is left open where the match is weak. Clone size is not always given. Where it is, it says once, few, many or a class for expanded clones.

>TRBV6-2/TRBV6-3|few|TRBJ2-5|TRBD1
TGTGCCAGCACCAACGAAGGGAACAGGGGAGAGACCCAGTACTTC
CASTNEGNRGETQYF
>TRBV24-1|few|TRBJ2-3|.
TGTGCCACCAGTCCAGGATTAGCATTTGATACGCAGTATTTT
CATSPGLAFDTQYF
>TRBV27|.|TRBJ2-1|TRBD2
TGTGCCAGCCAGAATGGCGGGAGAGTAGGGTGGAATGAGCAGTTCTTC
CASQNGGRVGWNEQFF
>TRBV29-1|.|TRBJ2-2|.
TGCAGCGTTGACAGCGGCTCGAACACCGGGGAGCTGTTTTTT
CSVDSGSNTGELFF
>TRBV20-1|few|TRBJ2-5|.
TGCAGTGCCTACCCAGGGGTTCAAGAGACCCAGTACTTC
CSAYPGVQETQYF
>TRBV7-9|few|TRBJ2-5|TRBD2
TGTGCCAGCAGCTTAGAGCGGGGTTGGGAGACCCAGTACTTC
CASSLERGWETQYF
>TRBV5-6|few|TRBJ2-1|TRBD2
TGTGCCAGCAGCTTCGCGGCTAGCGGGAGAGACAATGAGCAGTTCTTC
CASSFAASGRDNEQFF
>TRBV5-1|many|TRBJ2-1|TRBD1
TGCGCCAGCAAAATAAAGAGGGGGCCCTACAATGAGCAGTTCTTC
CASKIKRGPYNEQFF
>TRBV2|.|TRBJ2-7|.
TGTGCCAGCAGTGAAGACACGACCTTGGAGCAGTACTTC
CASSEDTTLEQYF
>TRBV27|.|TRBJ1-5|.
TGTGCCAGCAGTTTGGGGGCTGGTCAGCCCCAGCATTTT
CASSLGAGQPQHF
>TRBV3-1|.|TRBJ2-4|TRBD1
TGTGCCAGCAGCCAATGGGGGACAGGAACAACCAAAAACATTCAGTACTTC
CASSQWGTGTTKNIQYF
>TRBV12-3/TRBV12-4|.|TRBJ2-1|.
TGTGCCAGCAGTACCGGGACTTACAATGAGCAGTTCTTC
CASSTGTYNEQFF
>TRBV9|.|TRBJ2-3|TRBD2
TGTGCCAGCAGCGCTGGGGGACTAGCGGGGACTGATACGCAGTATTTT
CASSAGGLAGTDTQYF
>TRBV15|.|TRBJ2-7|TRBD2
TGTGCCACGGGACTAATTAGGACCTCCTACGAGCAGTACTTC
CATGLIRTSYEQYF
>TRBV20-1|.|TRBJ2-6|TRBD2
TGCAGTGCTAGAGATGGCGGGAGAAGATCTGGGGCCAACGTCCTGACTTTC
CSARDGGRRSGANVLTF
>TRBV7-9|few|TRBJ2-4|.
TGTGCCAGCAGCTTAGGCGCAGACATTCAGTACTTC
CASSLGADIQYF
>TRBV5-1|few|TRBJ1-1|.
TGCGCCAGCAGCTTCCGGGACACCGGATCGAACACTGAAGCTTTCTTT
CASSFRDTGSNTEAFF
>TRBV12-3/TRBV12-4|few|TRBJ2-7|TRBD1
TGTGCCAGCAGTCCCGGGACAGGGTTGGGGTACTTC
CASSPGTGLGYF
>TRBV19|.|TRBJ2-3|TRBD2
TGTGCCAGTAGTAGCGGGGGGCCAGCGGGGCGCACAGATACGCAGTATTTT
CASSSGGPAGRTDTQYF
>TRBV7-9|many|TRBJ1-6|.
TGTGCCAGCAGCCCCCCAGGGAATTCACCCCTCCACTTT
CASSPPGNSPLHF